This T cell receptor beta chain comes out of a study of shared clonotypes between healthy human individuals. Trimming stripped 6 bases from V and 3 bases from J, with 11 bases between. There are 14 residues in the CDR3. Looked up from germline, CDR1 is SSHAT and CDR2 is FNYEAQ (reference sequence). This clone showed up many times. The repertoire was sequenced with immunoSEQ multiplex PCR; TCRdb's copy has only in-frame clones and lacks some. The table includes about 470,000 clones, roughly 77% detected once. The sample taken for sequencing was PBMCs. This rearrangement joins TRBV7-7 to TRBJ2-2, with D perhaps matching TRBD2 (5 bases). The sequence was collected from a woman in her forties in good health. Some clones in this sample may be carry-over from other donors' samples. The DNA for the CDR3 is TGTGCCAGCAGTGAGAGGGTGGACACCGGGGAGCTGTTTTTT. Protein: CASSERVDTGELFF.